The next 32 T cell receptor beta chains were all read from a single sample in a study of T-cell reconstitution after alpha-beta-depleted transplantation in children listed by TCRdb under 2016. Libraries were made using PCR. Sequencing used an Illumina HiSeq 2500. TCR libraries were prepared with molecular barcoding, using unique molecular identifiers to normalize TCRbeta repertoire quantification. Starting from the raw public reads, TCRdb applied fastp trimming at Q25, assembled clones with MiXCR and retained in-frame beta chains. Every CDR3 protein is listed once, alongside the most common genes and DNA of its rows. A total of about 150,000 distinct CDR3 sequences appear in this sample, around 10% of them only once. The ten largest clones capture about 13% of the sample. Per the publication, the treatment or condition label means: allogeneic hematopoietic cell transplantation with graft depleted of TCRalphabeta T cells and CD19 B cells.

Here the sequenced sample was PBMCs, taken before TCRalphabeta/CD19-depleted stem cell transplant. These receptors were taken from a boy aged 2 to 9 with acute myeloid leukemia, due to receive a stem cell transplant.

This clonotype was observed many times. The CDR3 reads CASSGQLLNEQFF. CDR3 nucleotides: TGTGCCAGTTCAGGACAGTTACTCAATGAGCAGTTCTTC. The rearrangement joins TRBV6-1 to TRBJ2-1; D is perhaps TRBD1 (6 bases). The length of the CDR3 is 13 residues. The germline V gene has CDR1 MNHNS and CDR2 SASEGT. V lost 9 bases and J lost 6, with 15 bases in between.

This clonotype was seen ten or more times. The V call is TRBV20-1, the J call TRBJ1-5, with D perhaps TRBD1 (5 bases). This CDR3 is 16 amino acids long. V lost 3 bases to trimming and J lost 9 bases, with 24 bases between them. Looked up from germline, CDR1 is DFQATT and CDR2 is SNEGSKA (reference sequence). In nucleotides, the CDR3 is TGCAGTGCTAGGGGGGGAGCGGGTAGGCCTTTAGGGCCCCAGCATTTT. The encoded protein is CSARGGAGRPLGPQHF.

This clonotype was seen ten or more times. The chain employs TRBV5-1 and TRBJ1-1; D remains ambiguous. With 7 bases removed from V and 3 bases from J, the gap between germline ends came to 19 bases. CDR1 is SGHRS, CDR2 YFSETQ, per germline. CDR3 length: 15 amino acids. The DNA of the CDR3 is TGCGCCAGCTCCCTGGGCCACACGTCCGACACTGAAGCTTTCTTT. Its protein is CASSLGHTSDTEAFF.

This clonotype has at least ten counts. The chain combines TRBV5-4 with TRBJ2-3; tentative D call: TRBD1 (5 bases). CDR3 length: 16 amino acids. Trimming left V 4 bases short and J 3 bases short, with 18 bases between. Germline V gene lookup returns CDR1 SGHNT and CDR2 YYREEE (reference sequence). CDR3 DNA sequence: TGTGCCAGCAGCCCTATAGGGGATATTCGGACAGATACGCAGTATTTT. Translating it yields CASSPIGDIRTDTQYF.

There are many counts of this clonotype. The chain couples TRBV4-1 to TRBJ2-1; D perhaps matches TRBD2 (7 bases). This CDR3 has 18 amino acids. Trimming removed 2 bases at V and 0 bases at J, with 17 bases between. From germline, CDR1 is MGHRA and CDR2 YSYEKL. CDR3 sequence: CASSQLFRGAFSYNEQFF. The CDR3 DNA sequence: TGCGCCAGCAGCCAATTGTTCCGGGGGGCCTTCTCCTACAATGAGCAGTTCTTC.

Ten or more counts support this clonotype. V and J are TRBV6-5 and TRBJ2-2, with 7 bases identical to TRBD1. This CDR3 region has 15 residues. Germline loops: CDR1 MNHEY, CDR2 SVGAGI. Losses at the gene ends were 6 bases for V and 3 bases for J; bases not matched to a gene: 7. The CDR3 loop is CASSTGTAHTGELFF. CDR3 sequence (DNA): TGTGCCAGCAGCACTGGGACAGCCCACACCGGGGAGCTGTTTTTT.

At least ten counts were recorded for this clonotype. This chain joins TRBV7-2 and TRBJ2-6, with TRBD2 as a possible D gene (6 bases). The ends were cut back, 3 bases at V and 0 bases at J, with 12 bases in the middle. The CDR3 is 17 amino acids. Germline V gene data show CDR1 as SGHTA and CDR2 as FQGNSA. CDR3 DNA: TGTGCCAGCAGCTTTCCGGGACTGCGCTCTGGGGCCAACGTCCTGACTTTC. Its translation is CASSFPGLRSGANVLTF.

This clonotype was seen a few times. The CDR3 DNA reads as TGCGCCAGCAGCTTGGGTCGCAGGACTAGCGGGTACGATGAGCAGTTCTTC. Translated, it gives CASSLGRRTSGYDEQFF. This chain connects TRBV5-1 to TRBJ2-1; TRBD2 matches at 11 bases. The V gene's germline CDR1 is SGHRS and CDR2 YFSETQ. This CDR3 region has 17 residues. V shed 0 bases and J 8 bases; nucleotides not matched to a gene: 10.

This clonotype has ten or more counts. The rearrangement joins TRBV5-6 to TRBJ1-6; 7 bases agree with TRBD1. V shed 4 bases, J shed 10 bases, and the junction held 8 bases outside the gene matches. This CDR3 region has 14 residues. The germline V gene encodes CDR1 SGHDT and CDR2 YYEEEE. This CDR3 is CASSGTGVRSPLHF. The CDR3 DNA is TGTGCCAGCAGCGGAACAGGGGTTCGGTCACCCCTCCACTTT.

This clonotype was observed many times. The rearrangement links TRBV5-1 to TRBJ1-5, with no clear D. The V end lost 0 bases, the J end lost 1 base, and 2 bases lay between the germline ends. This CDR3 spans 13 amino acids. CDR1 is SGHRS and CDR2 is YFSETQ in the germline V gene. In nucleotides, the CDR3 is TGCGCCAGCAGCTTGGCCAGCAATCAGCCCCAGCATTTT. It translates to CASSLASNQPQHF.

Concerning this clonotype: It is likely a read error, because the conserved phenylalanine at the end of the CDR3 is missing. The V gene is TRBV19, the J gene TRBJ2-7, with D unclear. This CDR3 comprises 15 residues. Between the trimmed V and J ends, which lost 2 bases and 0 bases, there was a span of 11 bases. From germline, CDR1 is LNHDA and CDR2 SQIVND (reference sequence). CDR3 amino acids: CASSIFADSSYEQYY. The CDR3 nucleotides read TGTGCCAGTAGTATATTTGCGGATTCCTCCTACGAGCAGTACTAC.

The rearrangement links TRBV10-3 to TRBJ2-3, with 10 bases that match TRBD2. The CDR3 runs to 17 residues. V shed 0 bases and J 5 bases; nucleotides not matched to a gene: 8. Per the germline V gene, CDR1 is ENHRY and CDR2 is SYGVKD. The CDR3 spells CAISESTSGALRDTQYF. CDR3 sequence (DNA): TGTGCCATCAGTGAGTCTACTAGCGGGGCCCTCCGAGATACGCAGTATTTT.

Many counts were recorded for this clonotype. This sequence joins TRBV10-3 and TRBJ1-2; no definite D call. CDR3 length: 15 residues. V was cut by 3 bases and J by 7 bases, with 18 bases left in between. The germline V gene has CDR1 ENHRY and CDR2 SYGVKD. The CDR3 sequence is CAISELGTDRFGYTF. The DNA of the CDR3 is TGTGCCATCAGTGAATTGGGAACGGATCGGTTTGGCTACACCTTC.

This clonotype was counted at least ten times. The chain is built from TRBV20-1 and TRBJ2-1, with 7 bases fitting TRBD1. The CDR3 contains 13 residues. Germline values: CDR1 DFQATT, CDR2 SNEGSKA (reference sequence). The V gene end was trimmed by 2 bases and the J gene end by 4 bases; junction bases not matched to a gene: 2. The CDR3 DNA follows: TGCAGTGCTAGACAGGGGGTGTACAATGAGCAGTTCTTC. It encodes CSARQGVYNEQFF.

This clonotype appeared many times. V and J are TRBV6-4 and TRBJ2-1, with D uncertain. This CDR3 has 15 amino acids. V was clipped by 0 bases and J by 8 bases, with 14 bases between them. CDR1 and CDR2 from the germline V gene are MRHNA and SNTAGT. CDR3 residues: CASSDSVGSLDEQFF. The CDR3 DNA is TGTGCCAGCAGTGACTCGGTCGGGTCCCTGGATGAGCAGTTCTTC.

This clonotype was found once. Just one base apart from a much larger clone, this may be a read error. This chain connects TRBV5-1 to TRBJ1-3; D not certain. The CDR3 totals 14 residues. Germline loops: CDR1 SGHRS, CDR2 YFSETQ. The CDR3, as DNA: TGCGCCAGCCGCCCGTTAAGTCCAGGAAACAACATATATTTT. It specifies CASRPLSPGNNIYF. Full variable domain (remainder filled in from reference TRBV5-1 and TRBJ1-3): KAGVTQTPRYLIKTRGQQVTLSCSPISGHRSVSWYQQTPGQGLQFLFEYFSETQRNKGNFPGRFSGRQFSNSRSEMNVSTLELGDSALYLCASRPLSPGNNIYFGEGSWLTVV.

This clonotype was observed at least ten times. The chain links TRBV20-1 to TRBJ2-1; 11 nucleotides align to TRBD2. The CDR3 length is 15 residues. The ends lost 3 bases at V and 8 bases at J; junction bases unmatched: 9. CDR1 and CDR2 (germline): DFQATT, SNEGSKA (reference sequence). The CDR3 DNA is TGCAGTGCTAGCGCGAGGACTAGCGGGCTCGATGAGCAGTTCTTC. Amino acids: CSASARTSGLDEQFF.

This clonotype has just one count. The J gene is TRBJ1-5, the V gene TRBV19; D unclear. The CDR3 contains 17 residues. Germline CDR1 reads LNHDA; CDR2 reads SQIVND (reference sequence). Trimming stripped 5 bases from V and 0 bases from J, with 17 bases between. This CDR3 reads CASSHPITDYSNQPQHF. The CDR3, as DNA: TGTGCCAGTAGTCACCCTATCACGGACTATAGCAATCAGCCCCAGCATTTT. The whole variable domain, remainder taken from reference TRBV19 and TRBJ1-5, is DGGITQSPKYLFRKEGQNVTLSCEQNLNHDAMYWYRQDPGQGLRLIYYSQIVNDFQKGDIAEGYSVSREKKESFPLTVTSAQKNPTAFYLCASSHPITDYSNQPQHFGDGTRLSIL.

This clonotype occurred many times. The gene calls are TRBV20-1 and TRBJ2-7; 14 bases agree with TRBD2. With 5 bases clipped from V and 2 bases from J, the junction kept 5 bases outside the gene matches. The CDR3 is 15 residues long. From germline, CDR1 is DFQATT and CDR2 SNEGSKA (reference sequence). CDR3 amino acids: CSAGTSGSFTYEQYF. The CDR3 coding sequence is TGCAGTGCTGGGACTAGCGGGAGTTTTACCTACGAGCAGTACTTC.

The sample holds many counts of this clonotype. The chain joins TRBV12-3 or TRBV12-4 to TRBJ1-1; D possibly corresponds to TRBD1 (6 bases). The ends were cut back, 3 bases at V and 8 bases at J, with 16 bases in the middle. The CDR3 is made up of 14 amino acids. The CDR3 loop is CASSFFQGKGEAFF. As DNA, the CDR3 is TGTGCCAGCAGTTTTTTTCAGGGGAAGGGGGAAGCTTTCTTT.

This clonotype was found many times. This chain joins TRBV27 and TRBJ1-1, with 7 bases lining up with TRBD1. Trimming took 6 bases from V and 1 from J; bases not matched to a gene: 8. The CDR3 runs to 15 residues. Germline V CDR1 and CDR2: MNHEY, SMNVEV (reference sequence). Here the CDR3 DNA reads TGTGCCAGCAGCCGTCCACAGGGGCGGAACACTGAAGCTTTCTTT. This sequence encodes CASSRPQGRNTEAFF.

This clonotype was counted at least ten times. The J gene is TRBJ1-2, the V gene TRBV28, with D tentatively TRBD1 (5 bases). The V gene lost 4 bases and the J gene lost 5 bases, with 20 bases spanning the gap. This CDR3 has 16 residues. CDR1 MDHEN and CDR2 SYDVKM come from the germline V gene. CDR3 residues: CASSSESGTLVYGYTF. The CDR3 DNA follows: TGTGCCAGCAGTTCGGAATCCGGGACGCTCGTTTATGGCTACACCTTC.

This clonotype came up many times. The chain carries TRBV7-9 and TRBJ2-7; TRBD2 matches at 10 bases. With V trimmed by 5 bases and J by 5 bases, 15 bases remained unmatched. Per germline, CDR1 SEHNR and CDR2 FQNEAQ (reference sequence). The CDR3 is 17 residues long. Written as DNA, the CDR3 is TGTGCCAGCAGCCGGACCATAGGGCTAGCGGGAGCGGACGAGCAGTACTTC. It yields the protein CASSRTIGLAGADEQYF.

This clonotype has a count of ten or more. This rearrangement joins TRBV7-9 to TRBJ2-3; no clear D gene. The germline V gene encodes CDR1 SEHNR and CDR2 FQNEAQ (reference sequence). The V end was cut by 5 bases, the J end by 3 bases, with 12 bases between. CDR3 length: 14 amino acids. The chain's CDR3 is CASSLYGPTDTQYF. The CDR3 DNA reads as TGTGCCAGCAGCCTCTATGGGCCGACAGATACGCAGTATTTT.

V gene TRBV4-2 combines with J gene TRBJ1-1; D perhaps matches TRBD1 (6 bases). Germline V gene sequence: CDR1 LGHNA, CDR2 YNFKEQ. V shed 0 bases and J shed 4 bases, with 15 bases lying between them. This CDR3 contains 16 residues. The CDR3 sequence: CASSQDWGAGGTEAFF. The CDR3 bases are TGTGCCAGCAGCCAAGATTGGGGGGCCGGGGGCACTGAAGCTTTCTTT.

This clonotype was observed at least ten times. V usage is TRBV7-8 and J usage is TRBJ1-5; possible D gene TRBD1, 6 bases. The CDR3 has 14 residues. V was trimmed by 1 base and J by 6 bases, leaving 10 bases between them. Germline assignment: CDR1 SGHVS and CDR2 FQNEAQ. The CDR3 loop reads CASSLERGSQPQHF. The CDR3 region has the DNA TGTGCCAGCAGCTTAGAGAGGGGGAGTCAGCCCCAGCATTTT.

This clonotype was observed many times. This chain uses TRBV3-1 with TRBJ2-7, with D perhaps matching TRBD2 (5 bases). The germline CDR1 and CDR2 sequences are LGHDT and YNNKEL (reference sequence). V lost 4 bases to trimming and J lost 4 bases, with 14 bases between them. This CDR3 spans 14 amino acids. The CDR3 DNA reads TGTGCCAGCAGCCCGGCGCCGCGCGGGTACGAGCAGTACTTC. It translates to CASSPAPRGYEQYF.

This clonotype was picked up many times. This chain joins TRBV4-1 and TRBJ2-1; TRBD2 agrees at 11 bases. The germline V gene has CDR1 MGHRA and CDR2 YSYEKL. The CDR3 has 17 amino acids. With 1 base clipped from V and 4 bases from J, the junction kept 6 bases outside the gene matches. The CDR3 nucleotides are TGCGCCAGCAGCCAAGTACCGGGACTAGCGGAGTACAATGAGCAGTTCTTC. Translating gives CASSQVPGLAEYNEQFF.

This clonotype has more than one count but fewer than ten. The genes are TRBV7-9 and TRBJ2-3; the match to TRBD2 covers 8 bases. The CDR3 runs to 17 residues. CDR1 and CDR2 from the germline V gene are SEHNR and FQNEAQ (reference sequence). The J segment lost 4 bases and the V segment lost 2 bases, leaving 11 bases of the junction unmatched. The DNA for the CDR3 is TGTGCCAGCAGCTTAATTGGGACTAGTTCGTTCTCAGATACGCAGTATTTT. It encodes CASSLIGTSSFSDTQYF.

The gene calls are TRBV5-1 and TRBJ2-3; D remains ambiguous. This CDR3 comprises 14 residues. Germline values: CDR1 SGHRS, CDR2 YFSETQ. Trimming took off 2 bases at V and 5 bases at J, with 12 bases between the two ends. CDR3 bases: TGCGCCAGCAGCTTAACCCTGTTCGGAGATACGCAGTATTTT. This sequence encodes CASSLTLFGDTQYF.

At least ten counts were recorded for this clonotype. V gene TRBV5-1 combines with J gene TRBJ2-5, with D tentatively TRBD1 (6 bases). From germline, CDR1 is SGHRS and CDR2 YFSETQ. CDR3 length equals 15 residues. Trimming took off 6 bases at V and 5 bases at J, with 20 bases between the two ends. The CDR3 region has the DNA TGCGCCAGCACCTACCGGGACACCCTTGCGGAGACCCAGTACTTC. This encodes CASTYRDTLAETQYF.

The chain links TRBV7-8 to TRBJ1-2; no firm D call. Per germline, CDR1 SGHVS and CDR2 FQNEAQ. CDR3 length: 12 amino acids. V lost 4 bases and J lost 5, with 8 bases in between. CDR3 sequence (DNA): TGTGCCAGCAGCTGCCGCGGTTATGGCTACACCTTC. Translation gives CASSCRGYGYTF. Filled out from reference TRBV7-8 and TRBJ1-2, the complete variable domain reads GAGVSQSPRYKVAKRGQDVALRCDPISGHVSLFWYQQALGQGPEFLTYFQNEAQLDKSGLPSDRFFAERPEGSVSTLKIQRTQQEDSAVYLCASSCRGYGYTFGSGTRLTVV.